One sample yielded the 5 T cell receptor beta chains listed below, sequenced in a study of T cell responses to AZD1222 COVID-19 vaccine. TCRdb's copy holds only in-frame clones and misses some; the assay was immunoSEQ multiplex PCR. The sample has about 120,000 clones, roughly 90% seen once; the top ten hold 8.4%. This specimen consisted of peripheral blood, obtained on day 0 of AZD1222 vaccination. All receptors come from an adult in good health.

The chain employs TRBV20-1 and TRBJ1-1, with unresolved D. This CDR3 has 10 residues. V lost 5 bases to trimming and J lost 6 bases, with 7 bases between them. Germline-derived CDR1 and CDR2 are DFQATT and SNEGSKA (reference sequence). The CDR3 DNA sequence: TGCAGTGCTGTGACACCTGAAGCTTTCTTT. Its translation: CSAVTPEAFF.

The rearrangement links TRBV28 to TRBJ1-1; no reliable D call. This CDR3 has 15 residues. V was trimmed by 2 bases and J by 0 bases, leaving 10 bases between them. CDR1 is MDHEN, CDR2 SYDVKM, per germline. The CDR3 nucleotides are TGTGCCAGCAGTTTAGCGAGATTAATGAACACTGAAGCTTTCTTT. This codes for CASSLARLMNTEAFF.

The V call is TRBV27, the J call TRBJ1-6, with a weak D call TRBD1 (6 bases). V gave up 5 bases and J gave up 6 bases, with 14 bases separating them. CDR3 length equals 15 residues. From germline, CDR1 is MNHEY and CDR2 SMNVEV (reference sequence). The DNA for the CDR3 is TGTGCCAGCAGTACGGGGGGCGTAGGTAATTCACCCCTCCACTTT. As protein: CASSTGGVGNSPLHF.

The rearrangement uses TRBV18 and TRBJ1-1; D not certain. The V gene's germline CDR1 is KGHSH and CDR2 LQKENI. The CDR3 consists of 15 residues. The ends were cut back, 2 bases at V and 0 bases at J, with 10 bases in the middle. CDR3 amino acids: CASSPTAVMNTEAFF. The CDR3 DNA follows: TGTGCCAGCTCACCAACGGCAGTCATGAACACTGAAGCTTTCTTT.

This rearrangement joins TRBV28 to TRBJ1-6, with D possibly matching TRBD1 (6 bases). Germline values: CDR1 MDHEN, CDR2 SYDVKM. CDR3 length: 15 amino acids. The V end was cut by 5 bases, the J end by 9 bases, with 17 bases between. The CDR3 nucleotides are TGTGCCAGCAGTCTCCTGGGGGCAGGGACTTCACCCCTCCACTTT. It codes for CASSLLGAGTSPLHF.